A single sample is the source of the 11 T cell receptor beta chains below, sequenced in a study of T cells in Graves' hyperthyroidism and ophthalmopathy. Amplification targeted TCR beta CDR3 regions from RNA transcripts. Initially, a first-round RT-PCR of the TCR CDR3 employed the HTBI primer set. A single record per CDR3 protein comes from TCRdb applying MiXCR to the multiplex PCR reads. Of about 480,000 distinct CDR3 sequences in the sample, 22% were seen once. The sequenced sample was blood. All receptors derive from a woman between 65 and 79 years old with Graves' ophthalmopathy.

This clonotype was detected once. The chain joins TRBV11-2 to TRBJ2-7, with D possibly matching TRBD2 (6 bases). CDR1 SGHAT and CDR2 FQNNGV come from the germline V gene. Trimming took off 4 bases at V and 0 bases at J, with 10 bases between the two ends. The CDR3 has 14 amino acids. This chain's CDR3 is CASSWGRSSYEQYF. CDR3 DNA sequence: TGTGCCAGCAGCTGGGGGAGGAGCTCCTACGAGCAGTACTTC.

The V gene is TRBV4-2, the J gene TRBJ2-3, with D unclear. V gave up 0 bases and J gave up 0 bases, with 4 bases separating them. This CDR3 contains 14 residues. Germline lookup yields CDR1 LGHNA and CDR2 YNFKEQ. The CDR3 protein is CASSQEPSTDTQYF. CDR3 nucleotides: TGTGCCAGCAGCCAAGAGCCAAGCACAGATACGCAGTATTTT.

There are a few counts of this clonotype. The V gene is TRBV28, the J gene TRBJ1-1; 7 bases fit TRBD1. There are 13 residues in the CDR3. Germline V gives CDR1 MDHEN, CDR2 SYDVKM. V lost 6 bases to trimming and J lost 7 bases; unmatched junction nucleotides: 8. CDR3 nucleotide sequence: TGTGCCAGCAGCCTGACAGGGAGGAGTGAAGCTTTCTTT. Translated: CASSLTGRSEAFF. Complete variable domain (other parts from reference TRBV28 and TRBJ1-1): DVKVTQSSRYLVKRTGEKVFLECVQDMDHENMFWYRQDPGLGLRLIYFSYDVKMKEKGDIPEGYSVSREKKERFSLILESASTNQTSMYLCASSLTGRSEAFFGQGTRLTVV.

The chain carries TRBV6-5 and TRBJ1-6; tentative D call: TRBD1 (5 bases). From germline, CDR1 is MNHEY and CDR2 SVGAGI. The length of the CDR3 is 16 residues. V gave up 0 bases and J gave up 7 bases, with 13 bases separating them. The CDR3: CASSYSSDSGNSPLHF. CDR3 nucleotide sequence: TGTGCCAGCAGTTACTCCTCAGACAGTGGGAATTCACCCCTCCACTTT.

This clonotype has just a few counts. The chain joins TRBV19 to TRBJ1-1; 7 bases fit TRBD1. The CDR3 consists of 15 residues. With 5 bases clipped from V and 5 bases from J, the junction kept 11 bases outside the gene matches. CDR1 is LNHDA and CDR2 is SQIVND in the germline V gene (reference sequence). CDR3 loop: CASSRDRQGQTEAFF. DNA for the CDR3: TGTGCCAGTAGTCGGGACAGACAAGGTCAAACTGAAGCTTTCTTT.

V gene TRBV20-1 combines with J gene TRBJ2-1; maybe TRBD2 (6 bases). The germline CDR1 and CDR2 sequences are DFQATT and SNEGSKA (reference sequence). The CDR3 loop spans 14 amino acids. V gave up 3 bases and J gave up 7 bases, with 16 bases separating them. The CDR3 DNA reads TGCAGTGCTAGGAGTTGGGAGGTGGTAAATGAGCAGTTCTTC. This codes for CSARSWEVVNEQFF.

This clonotype occurred many times. This CDR3 reads CASSQVWGSTEAFF. The DNA for the CDR3 is TGTGCCAGCAGCCAAGTATGGGGGAGCACTGAAGCTTTCTTT. The chain recombines TRBV3-1 with TRBJ1-1; TRBD1 is a possible D gene (5 bases). Trimming cost V 1 base and J 4 bases, with 10 bases left between them. CDR3 size: 14 residues. Germline V gives CDR1 LGHDT, CDR2 YNNKEL (reference sequence). Drawing the rest from reference TRBV3-1 and TRBJ1-1, the complete variable domain is DTAVSQTPKYLVTQMGNDKSIKCEQNLGHDTMYWYKQDSKKFLKIMFSYNNKELIINETVPNRFSPKSPDKAHLNLHINSLELGDSAVYFCASSQVWGSTEAFFGQGTRLTVV.

This clonotype came up many times. The chain is built from TRBV19 and TRBJ2-2; D is unresolved. With 1 base removed from V and 8 bases from J, the gap between germline ends came to 11 bases. Germline V lookup: CDR1 LNHDA, CDR2 SQIVND (reference sequence). The CDR3 contains 14 residues. Here the CDR3 DNA reads TGTGCCAGTAGTATAGTACTTGCCAGGGGGGAGCTGTTTTTT. Translating gives CASSIVLARGELFF.

Comments on this clonotype: Its ends do not fully match the called genes, so a read error is possible. This sequence joins TRBV10-3 and TRBJ2-3; D could derive from TRBD1 or TRBD2 (8 bases each). Germline V lookup: CDR1 ENHRY, CDR2 SYGVKD. The CDR3 is 15 amino acids. CDR3 in amino acids: CAISEGLAGTGTQYF. The DNA for the CDR3 is TGTGCCATCAGTGAAGGACTAGCAGGGACAGGTACGCAGTATTTT.

There are many counts of this clonotype. The chain links TRBV27 to TRBJ1-4, with D uncertain. Germline V CDR1 and CDR2: MNHEY, SMNVEV (reference sequence). V shed 4 bases and J shed 8 bases, with 11 bases lying between them. The CDR3 consists of 13 residues. DNA of the CDR3: TGTGCCAGCAGTTCGGGGTTCGACGAAAAACTGTTTTTT. Translation gives CASSSGFDEKLFF.

This clonotype was picked up a small number of times. The genes are TRBV2 and TRBJ2-6; D gene ambiguous. This CDR3 spans 14 amino acids. The ends were cut back, 4 bases at V and 0 bases at J, with 4 bases in the middle. The germline V gene encodes CDR1 SNHLY and CDR2 FYNNEI. CDR3 coding DNA: TGTGCCAGCAGTGCAGACTCTGGGGCCAACGTCCTGACTTTC. Translating gives CASSADSGANVLTF.